Each of the 28 T cell receptor beta chains below was sequenced from the same sample in a study of T cell responses to AZD1222 COVID-19 vaccine. Here immunoSEQ multiplex PCR was the method, and the copy in TCRdb shows in-frame clones only, minus some. The sample yields fewer than 150,000 clones, about nine tenths seen once. The sample in question was peripheral blood, obtained on day 0 of AZD1222 vaccination. The receptors were gathered from an adult in good health.

The chain combines TRBV11-2 with TRBJ1-2; tentatively, D is TRBD1 (5 bases). V dropped 5 bases and J dropped 4 bases, with 11 bases sitting between them. CDR1 SGHAT and CDR2 FQNNGV come from the germline V gene. The CDR3 extends over 13 amino acids. CDR3 region: CASSQRQTYGYTF. CDR3 coding DNA: TGTGCCAGCAGCCAAAGACAGACCTATGGCTACACCTTC. The complete variable domain, with remaining parts taken from reference TRBV11-2 and TRBJ1-2, reads EAGVAQSPRYKIIEKRQSVAFWCNPISGHATLYWYQQILGQGPKLLIQFQNNGVVDDSQLPKDRFSAERLKGVDSTLKIQPAKLEDSAVYLCASSQRQTYGYTFGSGTRLTVV.

The chain employs TRBV7-6 and TRBJ2-3; 10 positions agree with TRBD2. This CDR3 has 16 residues. The V and J ends lost 2 bases and 1 base, in that order; junction bases with no gene match: 3. Germline values: CDR1 SGHVS, CDR2 FNYEAQ. CDR3: CASSLLAGGRTDTQYF. CDR3 DNA: TGTGCCAGCAGCTTATTAGCGGGAGGTCGCACAGATACGCAGTATTTT. Supplemented by reference TRBV7-6 and TRBJ2-3, the full variable domain reads GAGVSQSPRYKVTKRGQDVALRCDPISGHVSLYWYRQALGQGPEFLTYFNYEAQQDKSGLPNDRFSAERPEGSISTLTIQRTEQRDSAMYRCASSLLAGGRTDTQYFGPGTRLTVL.

This clone occurred a few times. The chain couples TRBV11-3 to TRBJ1-1; D ambiguous. Trimming took off 5 bases at V and 5 bases at J, with 15 bases between the two ends. Germline V gene sequence: CDR1 SGHNT, CDR2 YENEEA. This CDR3 region has 14 residues. The CDR3 coding sequence is TGTGCCAGCAGCCCACCCCTAACAAGGACTGAAGCTTTCTTT. Translation: CASSPPLTRTEAFF.

The rearrangement joins TRBV19 to TRBJ2-7; possible D gene TRBD2, 6 bases. Germline CDR1 reads LNHDA; CDR2 reads SQIVND (reference sequence). The V end lost 3 bases, the J end lost 2 bases, and 11 bases lay between the germline ends. This CDR3 comprises 14 residues. The CDR3 nucleotides are TGTGCCAGTAGTATGGCTAGCGCGACCTACGAGCAGTACTTC. Residues: CASSMASATYEQYF.

This clone was counted once. J is TRBJ2-3 and V is TRBV3-1 (or the pseudogene TRBV3-2); D might be TRBD2 (6 bases). Trimming shortened V by 0 bases and J by 4 bases, and 14 bases separated the two germline ends. Looked up from germline, CDR1 is LGHDT and CDR2 is YNNKEL (reference sequence). The CDR3 contains 16 residues. As DNA, the CDR3 is TGTGCCAGCAGCCAAGAGGGTTCGCGGGGAGCAGATACGCAGTATTTT. Translation gives CASSQEGSRGADTQYF.

CDR3 region: CASVGSYYGYTF. CDR3 sequence (DNA): TGTGCCAGCGTAGGCAGCTACTATGGCTACACCTTC. The rearrangement links TRBV6-5 to TRBJ1-2; D ambiguous. Germline V gene lookup returns CDR1 MNHEY and CDR2 SVGAGI. Trimming stripped 8 bases from V and 3 bases from J, with 10 bases between. The CDR3 spans 12 residues.

The chain couples TRBV5-4 to TRBJ1-4; tentative D call: TRBD1 (5 bases). The length of the CDR3 is 18 residues. Trimming removed 5 bases at V and 7 bases at J, with 27 bases between. Germline V gene data show CDR1 as SGHNT and CDR2 as YYREEE (reference sequence). CDR3 nucleotide sequence: TGTGCCAGCAGTCCCCGTGGGGGATCGGCTCAGAAGGGTGAAAAACTGTTTTTT. Encoded protein: CASSPRGGSAQKGEKLFF.

The genes are TRBV20-1 and TRBJ2-1, with D unresolved. The V end was cut by 5 bases, the J end by 10 bases, with 9 bases between. The CDR3 is made up of 10 amino acids. CDR1 and CDR2 from the germline V gene are DFQATT and SNEGSKA (reference sequence). The CDR3 nucleotides are TGCAGTGCTGGAAATTGGGAGCAGTTCTTC. This translates into CSAGNWEQFF.

The chain has TRBV5-1 and TRBJ1-1, with 7 bases lining up with TRBD1. Losses at the gene ends were 0 bases for V and 1 base for J; bases not matched to a gene: 3. Germline V gene sequence: CDR1 SGHRS, CDR2 YFSETQ. The CDR3 is 15 residues long. Here the CDR3 DNA reads TGCGCCAGCAGCTTGGGACAGGGATCGAACACTGAAGCTTTCTTT. Its translation is CASSLGQGSNTEAFF.

This clone was recorded once. The chain has TRBV4-1 and TRBJ2-2, with 10 bases that match TRBD2. V was pared by 4 bases and J by 1 base, with 3 bases of the junction left unmatched. The CDR3 covers 16 residues. In germline, CDR1 is MGHRA, CDR2 YSYEKL. CDR3 coding DNA: TGCGCCAGCAGCCTCGTAGCGGGGGGGAACACCGGGGAGCTGTTTTTT. This translates into CASSLVAGGNTGELFF.

The genes are TRBV12-3 or TRBV12-4 and TRBJ1-1, with 9 bases fitting TRBD1. The V gene end was trimmed by 5 bases and the J gene end by 4 bases; junction bases not matched to a gene: 2. CDR3 length: 13 amino acids. CDR3 nucleotides: TGTGCCAGCAGTCGGGGACAGGGCACTGAAGCTTTCTTT. The encoded protein is CASSRGQGTEAFF.

The gene calls are TRBV5-6 and TRBJ2-3; TRBD1 aligns across 9 bases. Germline CDR1 reads SGHDT; CDR2 reads YYEEEE. The CDR3 has 15 amino acids. With 4 bases clipped from V and 2 bases from J, the junction kept 5 bases outside the gene matches. The CDR3 sequence: CASSGGQGLTDTQYF. In nucleotides, the CDR3 is TGTGCCAGCAGCGGGGGACAGGGTCTCACAGATACGCAGTATTTT.

The chain combines TRBV9 with TRBJ2-1; no clear D. The V end lost 4 bases, the J end lost 5 bases, and 16 bases lay between the germline ends. The CDR3 runs 15 residues. CDR1 and CDR2 from the germline V gene are SGDLS and YYNGEE. In DNA, the CDR3 is TGTGCCAGCAGCAACAAACCCCTGAACAACAATGAGCAGTTCTTC. Residues: CASSNKPLNNNEQFF.

The J gene is TRBJ1-2, the V gene TRBV5-4; D unresolved. The CDR3 has 14 residues. Germline V gene lookup returns CDR1 SGHNT and CDR2 YYREEE (reference sequence). The V and J ends lost 0 bases and 4 bases respectively, with 10 bases between them. CDR3 DNA: TGTGCCAGCAGCTTGGCCTCCGGATCCTATGGCTACACCTTC. This sequence encodes CASSLASGSYGYTF.

V is TRBV27 and J is TRBJ2-7, with 7 bases that match TRBD1. CDR1 and CDR2 from the germline V gene are MNHEY and SMNVEV (reference sequence). The CDR3 covers 13 residues. Trimming removed 5 bases from V and 2 bases from J; junction bases left unmatched: 3. The CDR3 spells CASSMGQTYEQYF. CDR3 nucleotides: TGTGCCAGCAGTATGGGACAGACCTACGAGCAGTACTTC.

V gene TRBV30 combines with J gene TRBJ2-7, with a weak D call TRBD1 (6 bases). V lost 2 bases and J 1 base, leaving 15 bases between the germline ends. The CDR3 is 15 residues long. Germline assignment: CDR1 GTSNPN and CDR2 SVGIG (reference sequence). The DNA of the CDR3 is TGTGCCTGGAGTCAACAGGGTTTGAAGTCCTACGAGCAGTACTTC. It is translated as CAWSQQGLKSYEQYF.

J is TRBJ2-2 and V is TRBV5-1, with 10 bases matching TRBD2. This CDR3 region has 15 residues. Germline V gene lookup returns CDR1 SGHRS and CDR2 YFSETQ. Trimming removed 0 bases from V and 4 bases from J; junction bases left unmatched: 0. The CDR3 loop is CASSLASGGTGELFF. CDR3 DNA sequence: TGCGCCAGCAGCTTGGCTAGCGGGGGCACCGGGGAGCTGTTTTTT.

The gene calls are TRBV19 and TRBJ2-5; either TRBD1 or TRBD2 may supply D (5 bases each). Germline loops: CDR1 LNHDA, CDR2 SQIVND (reference sequence). Deletions cut 9 bases from V and 5 bases from J, with 13 bases between. The CDR3 contains 12 residues. The chain's CDR3 is CASRGVGETQYF. The DNA of the CDR3 is TGTGCCAGCCGAGGGGTTGGGGAGACCCAGTACTTC.

The chain couples TRBV7-6 to TRBJ1-1; D not certain. This CDR3 is built from 11 residues. Per the germline V gene, CDR1 is SGHVS and CDR2 is FNYEAQ. V shed 5 bases and J shed 6 bases, with 7 bases lying between them. DNA of the CDR3: TGTGCCAGCAGCCCTTCCCCTGAAGCTTTCTTT. Translating it yields CASSPSPEAFF.

The table lists this clone with a count of one. V usage is TRBV5-1 and J usage is TRBJ2-1, with 8 nucleotides matching TRBD2. Germline lookup yields CDR1 SGHRS and CDR2 YFSETQ. V was clipped by 4 bases and J by 4 bases; unmatched bases: 10. This CDR3 is 16 amino acids long. In DNA, the CDR3 is TGCGCCAGCAGCGACCGAGCGGGGGCCGGATACAATGAGCAGTTCTTC. Translating gives CASSDRAGAGYNEQFF.

This chain uses TRBV15 with TRBJ1-5; tentatively, D is TRBD1 (6 bases). The CDR3 extends over 16 amino acids. The germline CDR1 and CDR2 sequences are LNHNV and YYDKDF (reference sequence). V was cut by 6 bases and J by 0 bases, with 15 bases left in between. CDR3 in amino acids: CATRGQQGNSNQPQHF. The CDR3 DNA reads as TGTGCCACCAGGGGACAACAGGGAAATAGCAATCAGCCCCAGCATTTT. The variable domain in full, with the rest retrieved from reference TRBV15 and TRBJ1-5, is DAMVIQNPRYQVTQFGKPVTLSCSQTLNHNVMYWYQQKSSQAPKLLFHYYDKDFNNEADTPDNFQSRRPNTSFCFLDIRSPGLGDTAMYLCATRGQQGNSNQPQHFGDGTRLSIL.

This chain connects TRBV7-8 to TRBJ2-1; the D gene is possibly TRBD1 (6 bases). The CDR3 is 16 residues long. V shed 5 bases and J shed 3 bases, with 17 bases lying between them. The V gene's germline CDR1 is SGHVS and CDR2 FQNEAQ. CDR3 nucleotides: TGTGCCAGCAGCATATCCGGGACACACAACTACAATGAGCAGTTCTTC. Translated, it gives CASSISGTHNYNEQFF.

This clone was counted a single time. The chain is built from TRBV7-2 and TRBJ2-2, with D possibly being TRBD2 (5 bases). Germline CDR1 is SGHTA and CDR2 is FQGNSA. Between the trimmed V and J ends, which lost 1 base and 4 bases, there was a span of 10 bases. The CDR3 runs to 15 residues. CDR3 loop: CASSLVVASTGELFF. Written as DNA, the CDR3 is TGTGCCAGCAGCTTAGTGGTAGCGTCCACCGGGGAGCTGTTTTTT.

The chain combines TRBV18 with TRBJ2-5; tentative D call: TRBD1 (6 bases). The CDR3 is made up of 15 amino acids. Germline V lookup: CDR1 KGHSH, CDR2 LQKENI. The V and J ends lost 3 bases and 4 bases respectively, with 15 bases between them. CDR3 loop: CASSPTGRGGETQYF. Written as DNA, the CDR3 is TGTGCCAGCTCACCCACGGGGAGAGGGGGAGAGACCCAGTACTTC.

V gene TRBV19 combines with J gene TRBJ2-2; D assignment may be TRBD1 or TRBD2 (6 bases each). The CDR3 is 15 residues long. Trimming stripped 6 bases from V and 7 bases from J, with 18 bases between. Germline-derived CDR1 and CDR2 are LNHDA and SQIVND (reference sequence). The chain's CDR3 is CASSLGGARGGELFF. The CDR3 nucleotides are TGTGCCAGTAGCCTCGGGGGCGCCAGGGGCGGGGAGCTGTTTTTT.

The chain employs TRBV18 and TRBJ2-7; possibly TRBD2 for D (5 bases). The CDR3 consists of 14 residues. Trimming removed 0 bases from V and 2 bases from J, with 8 bases in between. Germline lookup yields CDR1 KGHSH and CDR2 LQKENI. The CDR3 loop is CASSPPDYPYEQYF. CDR3 DNA: TGTGCCAGCTCACCACCCGACTATCCCTACGAGCAGTACTTC. Combining the CDR3 with reference TRBV18 and TRBJ2-7 gives the whole variable domain NAGVMQNPRHLVRRRGQEARLRCSPMKGHSHVYWYRQLPEEGLKFMVYLQKENIIDESGMPKERFSAEFPKEGPSILRIQQVVRGDSAAYFCASSPPDYPYEQYFGPGTRLTVT.

This chain uses TRBV13 with TRBJ2-7; the match to TRBD2 covers 11 bases. The germline V gene encodes CDR1 PRHDT and CDR2 FYEKMQ (reference sequence). Trimming removed 5 bases from V and 2 bases from J; junction bases left unmatched: 8. The CDR3 consists of 16 residues. The CDR3 sequence: CASSPNLAGGTYEQYF. For the CDR3, the DNA is TGTGCCAGCAGCCCGAACCTAGCGGGGGGAACCTACGAGCAGTACTTC.

The genes are TRBV18 and TRBJ1-5, with D perhaps matching TRBD1 (5 bases). From germline, CDR1 is KGHSH and CDR2 LQKENI. Trimming stripped 8 bases from V and 8 bases from J, with 16 bases between. The CDR3 runs 13 residues. The CDR3 reads CASQRDSKEPQHF. The DNA for the CDR3 is TGTGCCAGCCAAAGGGACTCCAAGGAGCCCCAGCATTTT.